The clone carrying this TCR beta chain was found many times. Every patient underwent thyroid surgery untreated. This entry belongs to a study of metastatic and nonmetastatic thyroid tumors. TCRdb reanalyzed the PCR reads via MiXCR. The sample has 20,000 to 25,000 clones; around 19% are singletons. In germline, CDR1 is LNHDA, CDR2 SQIVND (reference sequence). This CDR3 spans 16 amino acids. V was clipped by 3 bases and J by 0 bases, with 14 bases between them. The chain couples TRBV19 to TRBJ1-1; possible D gene TRBD1, 5 bases. The specimen sequenced was adjacent normal tissue. This sequence was found in a male donor with papillary thyroid cancer or a benign thyroid nodule (not recorded which). Some clones in this sample may be carry-over from other donors' samples. In DNA form, the CDR3 reads TGTGCCAGTAGTATGGGGAGGGGCCAGATGAACACTGAAGCTTTCTTT. Its translation is CASSMGRGQMNTEAFF.